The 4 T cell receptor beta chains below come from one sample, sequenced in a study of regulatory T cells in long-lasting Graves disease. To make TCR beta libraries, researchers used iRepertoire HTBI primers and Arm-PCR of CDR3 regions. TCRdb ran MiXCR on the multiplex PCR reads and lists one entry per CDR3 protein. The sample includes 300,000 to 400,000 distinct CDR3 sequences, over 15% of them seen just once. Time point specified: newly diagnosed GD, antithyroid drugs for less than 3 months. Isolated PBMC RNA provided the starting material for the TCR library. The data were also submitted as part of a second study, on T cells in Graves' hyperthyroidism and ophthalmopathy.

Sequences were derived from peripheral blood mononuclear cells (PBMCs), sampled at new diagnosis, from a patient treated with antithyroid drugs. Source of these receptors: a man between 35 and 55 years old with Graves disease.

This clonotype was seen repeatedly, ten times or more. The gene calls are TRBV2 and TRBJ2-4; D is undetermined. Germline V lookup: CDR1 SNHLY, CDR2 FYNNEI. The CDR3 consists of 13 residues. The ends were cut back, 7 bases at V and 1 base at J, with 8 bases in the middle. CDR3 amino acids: CASIGSAKNIQYF. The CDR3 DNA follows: TGTGCCAGCATCGGTAGTGCCAAAAACATTCAGTACTTC.

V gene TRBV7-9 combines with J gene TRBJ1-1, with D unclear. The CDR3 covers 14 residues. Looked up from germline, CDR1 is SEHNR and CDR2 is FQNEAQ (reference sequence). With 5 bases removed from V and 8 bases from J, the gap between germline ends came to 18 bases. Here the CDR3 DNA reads TGTGCCAGCAGCCTCGGGGTTCTAATCACCGAAGCTTTCTTT. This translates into CASSLGVLITEAFF.

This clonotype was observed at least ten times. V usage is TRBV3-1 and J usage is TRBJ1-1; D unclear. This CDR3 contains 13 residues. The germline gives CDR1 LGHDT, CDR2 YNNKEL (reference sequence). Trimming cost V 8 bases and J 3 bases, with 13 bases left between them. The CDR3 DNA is TGTGCCAGCGGATCCCTCTGGGACACTGAAGCTTTCTTT. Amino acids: CASGSLWDTEAFF. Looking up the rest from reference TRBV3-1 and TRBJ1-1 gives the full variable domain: DTAVSQTPKYLVTQMGNDKSIKCEQNLGHDTMYWYKQDSKKFLKIMFSYNNKELIINETVPNRFSPKSPDKAHLNLHINSLELGDSAVYFCASGSLWDTEAFFGQGTRLTVV.

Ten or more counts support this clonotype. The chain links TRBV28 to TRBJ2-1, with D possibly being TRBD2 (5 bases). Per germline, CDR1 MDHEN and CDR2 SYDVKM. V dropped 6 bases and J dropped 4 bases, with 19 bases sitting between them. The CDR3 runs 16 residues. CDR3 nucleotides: TGTGCCAGCAGCCCCCGAGGGCGTTTTGTTTACAATGAGCAGTTCTTC. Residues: CASSPRGRFVYNEQFF.